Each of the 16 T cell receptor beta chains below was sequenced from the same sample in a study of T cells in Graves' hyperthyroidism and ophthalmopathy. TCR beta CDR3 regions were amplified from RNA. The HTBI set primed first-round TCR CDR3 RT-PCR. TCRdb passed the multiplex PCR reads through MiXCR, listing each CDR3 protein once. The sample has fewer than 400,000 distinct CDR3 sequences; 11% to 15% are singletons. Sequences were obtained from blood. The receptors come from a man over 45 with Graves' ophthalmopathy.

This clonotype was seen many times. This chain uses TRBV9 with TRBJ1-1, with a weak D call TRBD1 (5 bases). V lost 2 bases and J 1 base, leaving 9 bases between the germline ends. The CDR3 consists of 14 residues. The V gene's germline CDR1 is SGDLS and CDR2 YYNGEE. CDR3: CASSVGDRNTEAFF. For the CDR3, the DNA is TGTGCCAGCAGCGTGGGTGACAGGAACACTGAAGCTTTCTTT.

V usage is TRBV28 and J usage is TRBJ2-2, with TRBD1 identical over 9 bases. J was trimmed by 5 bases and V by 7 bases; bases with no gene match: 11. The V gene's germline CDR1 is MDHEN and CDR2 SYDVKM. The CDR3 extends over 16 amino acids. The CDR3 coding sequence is TGTGCCAGCAAGCCGGGACAGGGATTATCTACCGGGGAGCTGTTTTTT. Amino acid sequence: CASKPGQGLSTGELFF.

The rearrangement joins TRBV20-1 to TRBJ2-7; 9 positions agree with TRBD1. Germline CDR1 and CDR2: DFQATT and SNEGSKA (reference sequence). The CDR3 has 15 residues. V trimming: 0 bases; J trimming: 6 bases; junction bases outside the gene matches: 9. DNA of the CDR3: TGCAGTGCTAGAGATCCGGGACAGGGTAATCCCGAGCAGTACTTC. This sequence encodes CSARDPGQGNPEQYF.

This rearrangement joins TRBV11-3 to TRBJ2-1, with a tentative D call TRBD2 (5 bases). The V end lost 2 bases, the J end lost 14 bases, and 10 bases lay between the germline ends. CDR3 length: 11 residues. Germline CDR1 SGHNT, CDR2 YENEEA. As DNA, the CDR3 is TGTGCCAGCAGCTTAACTAGTCGGGAGTTCTTC. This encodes CASSLTSREFF.

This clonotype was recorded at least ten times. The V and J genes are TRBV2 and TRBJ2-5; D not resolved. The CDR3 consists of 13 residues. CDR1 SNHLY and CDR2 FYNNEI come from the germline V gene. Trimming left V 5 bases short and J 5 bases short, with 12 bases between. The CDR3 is CASSPRTLETQYF. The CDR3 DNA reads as TGTGCCAGCAGTCCCAGGACCTTGGAGACCCAGTACTTC.

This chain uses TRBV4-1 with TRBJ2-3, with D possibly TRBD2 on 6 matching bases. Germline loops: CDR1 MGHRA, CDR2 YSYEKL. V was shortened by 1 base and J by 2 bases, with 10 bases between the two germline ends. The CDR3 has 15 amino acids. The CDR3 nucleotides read TGCGCCAGCAGCCAAGTAACGGGAGCCACAGATACGCAGTATTTT. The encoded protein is CASSQVTGATDTQYF.

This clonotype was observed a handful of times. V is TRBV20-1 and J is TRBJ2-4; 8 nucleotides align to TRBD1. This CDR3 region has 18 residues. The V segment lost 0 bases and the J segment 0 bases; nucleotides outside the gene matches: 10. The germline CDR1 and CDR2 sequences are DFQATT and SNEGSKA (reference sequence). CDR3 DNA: TGCAGTGCTAGAGATTTAGGACAGGGACCCATAGCCAAAAACATTCAGTACTTC. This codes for CSARDLGQGPIAKNIQYF.

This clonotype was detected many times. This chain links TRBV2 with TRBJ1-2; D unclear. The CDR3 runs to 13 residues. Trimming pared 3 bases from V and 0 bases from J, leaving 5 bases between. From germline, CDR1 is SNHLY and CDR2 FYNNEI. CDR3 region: CASSEKANYGYTF. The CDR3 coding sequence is TGTGCCAGCAGTGAGAAAGCTAACTATGGCTACACCTTC.

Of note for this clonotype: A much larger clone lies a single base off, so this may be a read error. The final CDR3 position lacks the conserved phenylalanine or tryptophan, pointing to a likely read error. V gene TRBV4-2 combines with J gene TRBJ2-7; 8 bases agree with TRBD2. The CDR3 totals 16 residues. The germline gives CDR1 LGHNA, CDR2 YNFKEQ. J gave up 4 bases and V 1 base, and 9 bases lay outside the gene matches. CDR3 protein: CASSQATGGRVYEQYL. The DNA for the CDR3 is TGTGCCAGCAGCCAAGCCACGGGGGGGAGGGTTTACGAGCAGTACCTC.

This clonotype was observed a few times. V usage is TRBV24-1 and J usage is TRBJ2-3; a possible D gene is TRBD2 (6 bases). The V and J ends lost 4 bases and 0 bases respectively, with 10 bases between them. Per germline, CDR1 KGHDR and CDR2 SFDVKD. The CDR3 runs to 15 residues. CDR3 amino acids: CATSEPGGSTDTQYF. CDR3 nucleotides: TGTGCCACCAGTGAGCCAGGAGGGAGCACAGATACGCAGTATTTT.

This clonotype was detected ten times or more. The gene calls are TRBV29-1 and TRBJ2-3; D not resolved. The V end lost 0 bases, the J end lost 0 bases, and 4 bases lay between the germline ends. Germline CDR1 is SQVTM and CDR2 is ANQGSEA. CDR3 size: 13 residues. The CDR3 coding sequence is TGCAGCGTTGAAGAACTCAGCACAGATACGCAGTATTTT. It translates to CSVEELSTDTQYF.

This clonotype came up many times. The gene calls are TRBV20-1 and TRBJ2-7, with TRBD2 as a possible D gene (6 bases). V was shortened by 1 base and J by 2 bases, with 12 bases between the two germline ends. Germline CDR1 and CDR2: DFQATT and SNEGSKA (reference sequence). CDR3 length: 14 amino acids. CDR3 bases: TGCAGTGCTAGAGGGCGGGACTCTACCTACGAGCAGTACTTC. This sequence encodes CSARGRDSTYEQYF.

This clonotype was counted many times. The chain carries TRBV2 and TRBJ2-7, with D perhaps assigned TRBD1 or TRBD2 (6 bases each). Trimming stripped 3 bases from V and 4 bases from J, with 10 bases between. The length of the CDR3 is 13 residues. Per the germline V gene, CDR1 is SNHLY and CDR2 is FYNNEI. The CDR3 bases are TGTGCCAGCAGTGACCAGGGGACTTACGAGCAGTACTTC. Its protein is CASSDQGTYEQYF.

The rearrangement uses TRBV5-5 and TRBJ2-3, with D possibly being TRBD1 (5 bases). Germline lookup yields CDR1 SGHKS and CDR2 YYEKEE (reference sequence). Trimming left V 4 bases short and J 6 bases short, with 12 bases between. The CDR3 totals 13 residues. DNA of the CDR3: TGTGCCAGCAGCACCCAAGCAGGGGATACGCAGTATTTT. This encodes CASSTQAGDTQYF.

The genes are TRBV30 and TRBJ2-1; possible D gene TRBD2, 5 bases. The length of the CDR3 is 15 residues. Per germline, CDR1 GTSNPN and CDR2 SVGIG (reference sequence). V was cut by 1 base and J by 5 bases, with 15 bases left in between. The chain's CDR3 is CAWSDWRHPDNEQFF. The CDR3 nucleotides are TGTGCCTGGAGTGATTGGAGGCACCCAGACAATGAGCAGTTCTTC.

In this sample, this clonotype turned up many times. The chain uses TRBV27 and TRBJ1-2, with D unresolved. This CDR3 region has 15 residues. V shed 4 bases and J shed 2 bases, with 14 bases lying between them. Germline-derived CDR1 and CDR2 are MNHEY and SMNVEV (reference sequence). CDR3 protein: CASSSLRATNYGYTF. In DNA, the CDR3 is TGTGCCAGCAGTTCCCTGAGGGCGACAAACTATGGCTACACCTTC.